This T cell receptor (beta chain) was obtained from a study of blood T cell repertoires in COVID-19 (dated by TCRdb to about 2020). With respect to the entire study: Samples covering the acute and convalescent phases of COVID-19 were provided by collaborators in the United States, Italy and Spain. The sample metadata nearly always contained a de-identified subject ID, COVID-19 status, age in years and sex. Subjects who had been exposed to COVID-19, were actively infected with it, or had recovered from it provided the deeply sampled blood TCRbeta repertoires that made up the dataset. The repertoires were released in a freely available public database intended as a resource for research on the immune response to SARS-CoV-2. Samples came from the ongoing ImmuneRACE study (first 160 participants) plus 1,254 subjects from 6 global collaborators. Where HLA class I and class II types were available, the types were taken from metadata supplied by the sample provider, not from assay-based typing. The prospective study material was composed of cDNA or gDNA derived from T cells, B-cell-depleted T cells, or PBMCs.

Whole blood was collected in K2EDTA tubes by collaborating institutions according to the institutions' own protocols. For TCRbeta analysis, collaborator samples were shipped as frozen whole blood, as isolated PBMCs, or as DNA extracted from either sample type. General findings and caveats noted by the study authors: How much clinical and demographic metadata was included differed by source and by participant, and the metadata was provided uncurated.

TCRbeta CDR3 regions were amplified from genomic DNA using the immunoSEQ Assay, a bias-controlled multiplex PCR. In the paper's pipeline: Within the assay, amplification of reference gene primers was used to estimate how many nucleated cells each sample contained. Sequence reads were collapsed and filtered to measure the absolute abundance of every unique TCRbeta CDR3 rearrangement. Productive Simpson clonality was computed per sample as the square root of Simpson's diversity index over productive rearrangements. In its TCRdb copy, this immuneACCESS table keeps in-frame sequences only and misses some clones. Where compared with another copy, unresolved V genes explain less than half of these, and the others have no known cause. D and trimming come from the DNA, and the V and J calls and clone size come from that table. Across this sample there are more than 300,000 clones, with about 82% seen only once. 1.5% to 2% of the sample is taken by the ten largest.

Note on this clone: Its recognized antigen is unknown. No base-level quality is on record; no much larger clone is a single base apart.

The sequence derives from a woman aged 50 to 60 with acute or convalescent COVID-19. Sequences were obtained from peripheral blood.

The CDR3 in this case is CASSQGFATSGRMPYEQYF. The nucleotide sequence reads TGTGCCAGCAGCCAAGGTTTCGCGACTAGCGGGAGGATGCCCTACGAGCAGTACTTC. The chain joins TRBV14 to TRBJ2-7; TRBD2 agrees with 13 junctional bases. Measured from the cysteine to the phenylalanine, the CDR3 is 19 residues long. Just the 57-base CDR3 DNA is kept, in frame starting at base 1. Germline trimming: 1 base from V, 2 bases from J; junction bases outside gene matches: 11. CDR1 and CDR2 (SGHDN, FVKESK) derive from the germline V gene.